This TCR beta chain was captured in a study of early T cells in non-severe SARS-CoV-2 infection. Overall study context: Whole-blood bulk RNA, unsorted, was sequenced, and chains were unpaired. Points from the study as a whole: The study's VDJdb matching favored anti-spike CD8 responses and missed private and CD4 specificities.

Unique molecular identifier tags were affixed to discrete cDNA molecules. TCRdb itself ran the 5' RACE reads through MiXCR, one entry per CDR3 protein. The table shows approximately 62,000 distinct CDR3 sequences, with 9.5% to 15% occurring only once. V was shortened by 5 bases and J by 4 bases, with 21 bases between the two germline ends. Germline V gene lookup returns CDR1 LNHDA and CDR2 SQIVND (reference sequence). The CDR3 runs to 16 residues. This clonotype was detected only a few times. Its antigen is not known. Sequencing was done on a sample of whole blood. The receptor was isolated from an adult who was a healthcare worker with PCR-confirmed SARS-CoV-2 infection or an uninfected control (not recorded which). The rearrangement links TRBV19 to TRBJ2-7; D perhaps matches TRBD2 (7 bases). CDR3 nucleotides: TGTGCCAGTAGTCCAAGGGGGTCTAGCGGAATTTACGAGCAGTACTTC. Translated, it gives CASSPRGSSGIYEQYF.